These 28 T cell receptor beta chains originate from one sample sequenced in a study of T-cell reconstitution after alpha-beta-depleted transplantation in children. Using unique molecular identifiers, the investigators prepared the TCRbeta library. Each CDR3 protein is one row after TCRdb ran MiXCR on the PCR reads. The sample has around 800,000 distinct CDR3 sequences, approximately 15% seen once; the top ten hold approximately 5%. The sample consisted of PBMCs, mostly from graft donor cells, taken 360 days after TCRalphabeta/CD19-depleted stem cell transplant. All receptors derive from a male patient aged 10 to 17 who had a stem cell transplant for acute lymphoblastic leukemia, so the T cells may come from the graft donor.

This clonotype turned up a few times. The chain joins TRBV15 to TRBJ1-2, with D hard to call. V lost 9 bases to trimming and J lost 4 bases, with 18 bases between them. There are 14 residues in the CDR3. From germline, CDR1 is LNHNV and CDR2 YYDKDF (reference sequence). CDR3 nucleotide sequence: TGTGCCACTTCTTCGTTGGCCCTTGGCTATGGCTACACCTTC. This encodes CATSSLALGYGYTF.

This rearrangement joins TRBV5-1 to TRBJ1-5, with D uncertain. Per the germline V gene, CDR1 is SGHRS and CDR2 is YFSETQ. The CDR3 has 14 amino acids. V lost 1 base to trimming and J lost 0 bases, with 5 bases between them. Here the CDR3 DNA reads TGCGCCAGCAGCTTGACCAGTAGCAATCAGCCCCAGCATTTT. It specifies CASSLTSSNQPQHF.

The chain carries TRBV3-1 and TRBJ2-3, with 11 bases lining up with TRBD2. Trimming took 4 bases from V and 6 from J; bases not matched to a gene: 12. Germline CDR1 reads LGHDT; CDR2 reads YNNKEL (reference sequence). The CDR3 runs to 17 residues. This CDR3 is CASSPSPSGRPTDTQYF. The CDR3 DNA sequence: TGTGCCAGCAGCCCCAGCCCTAGCGGGAGGCCTACGGATACGCAGTATTTT.

This clonotype was counted many times. This rearrangement joins TRBV4-1 to TRBJ2-7; D possibly corresponds to TRBD1 (7 bases). Looked up from germline, CDR1 is MGHRA and CDR2 is YSYEKL. V gave up 2 bases and J gave up 2 bases, with 13 bases separating them. This CDR3 comprises 15 residues. CDR3 region: CASSQSDREAYEQYF. The CDR3 nucleotides read TGCGCCAGCAGCCAAAGTGACAGGGAGGCCTACGAGCAGTACTTC.

This sequence joins TRBV12-3 or TRBV12-4 and TRBJ1-2; TRBD1 is a possible D gene (5 bases). CDR3 length equals 14 residues. The V gene lost 6 bases and the J gene lost 5 bases, with 16 bases spanning the gap. Here the CDR3 DNA reads TGTGCCAGCAGCCGTGGGGGATCGGGGTATGGCTACACCTTC. Protein: CASSRGGSGYGYTF.

V gene TRBV15 combines with J gene TRBJ2-1, with D perhaps given as TRBD1 or TRBD2 (5 bases each). CDR3 length: 15 residues. In germline, CDR1 is LNHNV, CDR2 YYDKDF (reference sequence). Trimming removed 9 bases from V and 7 bases from J, with 22 bases in between. The CDR3 loop reads CATMAKRGVGNEQFF. DNA of the CDR3: TGTGCCACTATGGCAAAGAGGGGTGTAGGGAATGAGCAGTTCTTC.

This clonotype was observed a handful of times. This chain joins TRBV6-1 and TRBJ2-1, with a weak D call TRBD2 (5 bases). V was cut by 2 bases and J by 0 bases, with 8 bases left in between. CDR3 length: 15 residues. In germline, CDR1 is MNHNS, CDR2 SASEGT. The CDR3 coding sequence is TGTGCCAGCAGTGAACTGGGGAGCTCCTACAATGAGCAGTTCTTC. It yields the protein CASSELGSSYNEQFF.

This sequence joins TRBV6-6 and TRBJ2-5, with 7 positions matching TRBD1. Germline CDR1 and CDR2: MNHNY and SVGAGI (reference sequence). With V trimmed by 6 bases and J by 4 bases, 5 bases remained unmatched. The CDR3 contains 13 residues. CDR3 in amino acids: CASRPTGVETQYF. In nucleotides, the CDR3 is TGTGCCAGCAGACCAACAGGGGTAGAGACCCAGTACTTC.

The J gene is TRBJ2-5, the V gene TRBV12-3 or TRBV12-4; D unclear. V dropped 4 bases and J dropped 3 bases, with 15 bases sitting between them. This CDR3 has 15 amino acids. Here the CDR3 DNA reads TGTGCCAGCAGTTCATCCGGGTCCTTGAAAGAGACCCAGTACTTC. It yields the protein CASSSSGSLKETQYF.

This clonotype was counted a few times. V usage is TRBV6-1 and J usage is TRBJ2-7; 10 nucleotides match TRBD2. CDR3 length: 15 amino acids. After removal of 6 bases from V and 6 bases from J, the junction contained 11 bases not matched to a gene. From germline, CDR1 is MNHNS and CDR2 SASEGT. CDR3: CASSPMSAGGREQYF. The CDR3 DNA sequence: TGTGCCAGCAGCCCTATGTCAGCGGGAGGGCGCGAGCAGTACTTC.

This clonotype has only a few counts. The V and J genes are TRBV10-3 and TRBJ2-1, with 13 bases lining up with TRBD2. The CDR3 contains 16 residues. Germline lookup yields CDR1 ENHRY and CDR2 SYGVKD. Losses at the gene ends were 5 bases for V and 1 base for J; bases not matched to a gene: 2. The DNA for the CDR3 is TGTGCCATCAGTCGGACTAGCGGGAGTTCCTACAATGAGCAGTTCTTC. Amino acids: CAISRTSGSSYNEQFF.

The chain is built from TRBV12-3 or TRBV12-4 and TRBJ2-1; D call uncertain. V was clipped by 3 bases and J by 7 bases, with 19 bases between them. The CDR3 has 16 residues. The CDR3 region is CASSLVFRELRNEQFF. CDR3 nucleotide sequence: TGTGCCAGCAGTTTGGTTTTTAGGGAACTACGGAATGAGCAGTTCTTC.

This clonotype was observed a handful of times. V is TRBV5-5 and J is TRBJ2-2, with D possibly matching TRBD1 (6 bases). Germline CDR1 reads SGHKS; CDR2 reads YYEKEE (reference sequence). The CDR3 spans 17 residues. Trimming took 0 bases from V and 3 from J, leaving 15 bases between them. The CDR3 protein is CASSLAPLQGHTGELFF. The CDR3 region has the DNA TGTGCCAGCAGCTTGGCCCCCCTACAGGGTCACACCGGGGAGCTGTTTTTT. The complete variable domain, with remaining parts taken from reference TRBV5-5 and TRBJ2-2, reads DAGVTQSPTHLIKTRGQQVTLRCSPISGHKSVSWYQQVLGQGPQFIFQYYEKEERGRGNFPDRFSARQFPNYSSELNVNALLLGDSALYLCASSLAPLQGHTGELFFGEGSRLTVL.

This chain links TRBV20-1 with TRBJ2-3; TRBD2 aligns across 8 bases. Per the germline V gene, CDR1 is DFQATT and CDR2 is SNEGSKA (reference sequence). CDR3 size: 13 residues. After removal of 6 bases from V and 3 bases from J, the junction contained 5 bases not matched to a gene. The CDR3 reads CSAPGTRTDTQYF. The CDR3 DNA reads TGCAGTGCGCCCGGGACTAGGACAGATACGCAGTATTTT.

The rearrangement uses TRBV11-2 and TRBJ2-7; 10 bases agree with TRBD2. J was trimmed by 5 bases and V by 4 bases; bases with no gene match: 17. Germline V gives CDR1 SGHAT, CDR2 FQNNGV. There are 18 residues in the CDR3. CDR3 sequence reads: CASSSLGLAGVLSNEQYF. CDR3 bases: TGTGCCAGCAGCTCCCTGGGGCTAGCGGGAGTCTTAAGCAACGAGCAGTACTTC. The whole variable domain, filled in from reference TRBV11-2 and TRBJ2-7, reads EAGVAQSPRYKIIEKRQSVAFWCNPISGHATLYWYQQILGQGPKLLIQFQNNGVVDDSQLPKDRFSAERLKGVDSTLKIQPAKLEDSAVYLCASSSLGLAGVLSNEQYFGPGTRLTVT.

At least ten counts were recorded for this clonotype. The chain couples TRBV6-5 to TRBJ1-1; D gene ambiguous. V was cut by 0 bases and J by 2 bases, with 7 bases left in between. The CDR3 is made up of 14 amino acids. CDR1 and CDR2 from the germline V gene are MNHEY and SVGAGI. In DNA, the CDR3 is TGTGCCAGCAGTTACTCCGGGAGCAACACTGAAGCTTTCTTT. This sequence encodes CASSYSGSNTEAFF.

A few counts support this clonotype. This sequence joins TRBV28 and TRBJ2-3; 8 bases are shared with TRBD2. The germline V gene encodes CDR1 MDHEN and CDR2 SYDVKM. With 6 bases clipped from V and 4 bases from J, the junction kept 18 bases outside the gene matches. The CDR3 loop spans 18 amino acids. The CDR3, as DNA: TGTGCCAGCAGCGGCGGGAAACGTGGGGGCGGGAGGTCAGATACGCAGTATTTT. Its protein is CASSGGKRGGGRSDTQYF.

There are many counts of this clonotype. The CDR3 reads CASSLAGEFGGYTF. Here the CDR3 DNA reads TGCGCCAGCAGCTTGGCAGGGGAGTTCGGGGGCTACACCTTC. J is TRBJ1-2 and V is TRBV5-1; the D gene is possibly TRBD1 (6 bases). CDR3 length equals 14 residues. V was trimmed by 0 bases and J by 8 bases, leaving 14 bases between them. Germline assignment: CDR1 SGHRS and CDR2 YFSETQ. The whole variable domain, remainder taken from reference TRBV5-1 and TRBJ1-2, is KAGVTQTPRYLIKTRGQQVTLSCSPISGHRSVSWYQQTPGQGLQFLFEYFSETQRNKGNFPGRFSGRQFSNSRSEMNVSTLELGDSALYLCASSLAGEFGGYTFGSGTRLTVV.

V usage is TRBV10-2 and J usage is TRBJ2-7; D gene unclear. In germline, CDR1 is WSHSY, CDR2 SAAADI. Trimming removed 3 bases from V and 2 bases from J, with 11 bases in between. There are 14 residues in the CDR3. CDR3 residues: CASSEPGIAYEQYF. The CDR3 DNA reads as TGCGCCAGCAGTGAACCCGGAATAGCCTACGAGCAGTACTTC.

The chain is built from TRBV27 and TRBJ2-5, with TRBD1 matching 7 bases. The CDR3 is made up of 16 amino acids. CDR1 is MNHEY and CDR2 is SMNVEV in the germline V gene (reference sequence). The J segment lost 1 base and the V segment lost 1 base, leaving 6 bases of the junction unmatched. CDR3 sequence reads: CASSLLQGSPQETQYF. The CDR3 region has the DNA TGTGCCAGCAGTTTATTACAGGGGTCGCCCCAAGAGACCCAGTACTTC.

The rearrangement uses TRBV20-1 and TRBJ2-3; 12 nucleotides match TRBD2. The CDR3 consists of 15 residues. V trimming: 1 base; J trimming: 6 bases; junction bases outside the gene matches: 5. Germline loops: CDR1 DFQATT, CDR2 SNEGSKA (reference sequence). The CDR3: CSARVLAGGHDTQYF. As DNA, the CDR3 is TGCAGTGCTAGAGTCCTAGCGGGAGGGCATGATACGCAGTATTTT.

The chain joins TRBV10-3 to TRBJ1-5; D perhaps matches TRBD1 (6 bases). The germline V gene encodes CDR1 ENHRY and CDR2 SYGVKD. The V gene lost 5 bases and the J gene lost 0 bases, with 14 bases spanning the gap. CDR3 length: 16 amino acids. In DNA, the CDR3 is TGTGCCATCAGTCCGACAGGCGTTAATAGCAATCAGCCCCAGCATTTT. Residues: CAISPTGVNSNQPQHF.

This clonotype was picked up many times. This chain uses TRBV24-1 with TRBJ2-7; 9 bases map to TRBD2. CDR1 is KGHDR and CDR2 is SFDVKD in the germline V gene. This CDR3 has 16 amino acids. V was pared by 3 bases and J by 2 bases, with 7 bases of the junction left unmatched. The DNA for the CDR3 is TGTGCCACCAGTGATGATCGGCTAGCGGGGACCTACGAGCAGTACTTC. It yields the protein CATSDDRLAGTYEQYF.

Only a few counts were recorded for this clonotype. This chain connects TRBV20-1 to TRBJ2-5; tentative D call: TRBD2 (6 bases). This CDR3 is 13 amino acids long. Germline values: CDR1 DFQATT, CDR2 SNEGSKA (reference sequence). V was shortened by 6 bases and J by 2 bases, with 13 bases between the two germline ends. CDR3 region: CSAYSGLQETQYF. The CDR3 bases are TGCAGTGCCTACAGCGGACTACAAGAGACCCAGTACTTC.

This clonotype was picked up one time. This chain connects TRBV6-4 to TRBJ1-5; maybe TRBD1 (5 bases). This CDR3 is 15 amino acids long. The germline gives CDR1 MRHNA, CDR2 SNTAGT. V lost 6 bases and J 0 bases, leaving 12 bases between the germline ends. The CDR3 is CASRLSGNSNQPQHF. The CDR3, as DNA: TGTGCCAGCAGATTGTCAGGGAATAGCAATCAGCCCCAGCATTTT.

A few counts support this clonotype. CDR3 nucleotide sequence: TGCGCCAGCAGCAAGGAACAGTACGAGCAGTACTTC. Protein: CASSKEQYEQYF. The V call is TRBV5-1, the J call TRBJ2-7; D is unclear. CDR3 size: 12 residues. V was trimmed by 4 bases and J by 4 bases, leaving 9 bases between them. Germline loops: CDR1 SGHRS, CDR2 YFSETQ.

This clonotype was recorded a few times. The J gene is TRBJ1-5, the V gene TRBV4-1; TRBD1 is a possible D gene (6 bases). This CDR3 comprises 15 residues. Germline CDR1 reads MGHRA; CDR2 reads YSYEKL. With 0 bases removed from V and 6 bases from J, the gap between germline ends came to 12 bases. This CDR3 is CASSQETGFGQPQHF. CDR3 nucleotides: TGCGCCAGCAGCCAAGAGACAGGCTTTGGTCAGCCCCAGCATTTT.

This chain links TRBV12-5 with TRBJ1-5; D call uncertain. The V end lost 1 base, the J end lost 4 bases, and 2 bases lay between the germline ends. This CDR3 has 12 residues. Looked up from germline, CDR1 is LGHNT and CDR2 is FRNRAP. The CDR3 sequence is CASGLGNQPQHF. The CDR3 DNA follows: TGTGCTAGTGGTTTGGGAAATCAGCCCCAGCATTTT.